Listed below are T cell receptor beta chains from one sample, sequenced in a study of T cells in Graves' hyperthyroidism and ophthalmopathy. A single record per CDR3 protein comes from TCRdb applying MiXCR to the multiplex PCR reads. Of 600,000 to 850,000 distinct CDR3 sequences in the sample, over 15% were seen once. Sequences were obtained from blood. These receptor sequences come from a woman aged 45-59 years with Graves' hyperthyroidism that later progressed to Graves' ophthalmopathy. CDR3s include the opening cysteine and the closing phenylalanine or tryptophan. Each record gives: J gene, V gene, D gene, clone size, CDR3 DNA, CDR3 protein. A D gene is named only where the DNA matches it firmly. A clone size is listed for some rows: how often the clone was seen (once, few, many), or a class if it is expanded.

J: TRBJ1-2
V: TRBV7-2
D: -
size: many
DNA: TGTGCCAGCCAGGAGTGGAGAACCAGCTATGGCTACACCTTC
CDR3: CASQEWRTSYGYTF

J: TRBJ2-4
V: TRBV10-3
D: -
size: -
DNA: TGTGCCATCCGACAGGAAGCCAAAAACATTCAGTACTTC
CDR3: CAIRQEAKNIQYF

J: TRBJ1-1
V: TRBV25-1
D: -
size: -
DNA: TGTGCCAGCATAGATGTGGGGGGCACTGAAGCTTTCTTT
CDR3: CASIDVGGTEAFF

J: TRBJ2-2
V: TRBV7-8
D: -
size: many
DNA: TGTGCCAGCAGCAAGGACAGTAACACCGGGGAGCTGTTTTTT
CDR3: CASSKDSNTGELFF

J: TRBJ1-1
V: TRBV19
D: TRBD1
size: few
DNA: TGTGCCAGTAGCGGCAGGGGGGACACTGAAGCTTTCTTT
CDR3: CASSGRGDTEAFF

J: TRBJ2-1
V: TRBV4-1
D: TRBD2
size: -
DNA: TGCGCCAGCAGCCAAGGGAGGACTAGCAATGACAATGAGCAGTTCTTC
CDR3: CASSQGRTSNDNEQFF

J: TRBJ1-5
V: TRBV12-3/TRBV12-4
D: -
size: many
DNA: TGTGCCAGCAGTTCCAGGACAGTGGGGTGGGGGAATCAGCCCCAGCATTTT
CDR3: CASSSRTVGWGNQPQHF

J: TRBJ2-1
V: TRBV12-3/TRBV12-4
D: -
size: -
DNA: TGTGCCAGCAGTTTTCTGGGGGCCGGAGGCAATGAGCAGTTCTTC
CDR3: CASSFLGAGGNEQFF

J: TRBJ1-4
V: TRBV20-1
D: -
size: few
DNA: TGCAGTGCTAAATCGACGGTGGATAATGAAAAACTGTTTTTT
CDR3: CSAKSTVDNEKLFF

J: TRBJ1-1
V: TRBV6-5
D: -
size: many
DNA: TGTGCCAGCAGTTACTCGAAAGTGATAGGTTTCGAAGCTTTCTTT
CDR3: CASSYSKVIGFEAFF

J: TRBJ2-1
V: TRBV9
D: TRBD2
size: few
DNA: TGTGCCAGCAGCGTAGTGTCGGGGGGGGGGGTCAATGAGCAGTTCTTC
CDR3: CASSVVSGGGVNEQFF

J: TRBJ1-1
V: TRBV11-2
D: TRBD1
size: many
DNA: TGTGCCAGCAGCCCAGTTCTTCCGGGACAGGGCAGAGAGAACACTGAAGCTTTCTTT
CDR3: CASSPVLPGQGRENTEAFF

J: TRBJ1-3
V: TRBV4-1
D: -
size: few
DNA: TGCGCCAGCAGCCAAGATTGGGGGGCGCTTGGAAACACCATATATTTT
CDR3: CASSQDWGALGNTIYF

J: TRBJ2-7
V: TRBV5-6
D: -
size: many
DNA: TGTGCCAGCAGACAGATGGCGGGGAGATACTACGAGCAGTACTTC
CDR3: CASRQMAGRYYEQYF

J: TRBJ2-3
V: TRBV29-1
D: -
size: many
DNA: TGCAGCGTTGATACTGGGACCACAGATACGCAGTATTTT
CDR3: CSVDTGTTDTQYF

J: TRBJ2-2
V: TRBV14
D: -
size: -
DNA: TGTGCCAGCAGCCAAGATCTTGAACGGGCCTCGGGCGGGGAGCTGTTTTTT
CDR3: CASSQDLERASGGELFF

J: TRBJ2-3
V: TRBV19
D: -
size: -
DNA: TGTGCCAGTAACACCGGGACACCTAACACAGATACGCAGTATTTT
CDR3: CASNTGTPNTDTQYF

J: TRBJ1-2
V: TRBV30
D: -
size: many
DNA: TGTGCCTGGAGGACCGGGACACGGGGGAGCGGCTACACCTTC
CDR3: CAWRTGTRGSGYTF

J: TRBJ2-3
V: TRBV6-1
D: -
size: -
DNA: TGTGCCAGCAGGGCGGGGGCCCTCACAGATACGCAGTATTTT
CDR3: CASRAGALTDTQYF